This T cell receptor (beta chain) derives from a study of shared clonotypes between healthy human individuals. In the study overall: The study used three CD4 naive, three CD4 memory, two CD8 naive and one CD8 memory plate per donor.

Using immunoSEQ multiplex PCR, the repertoire was profiled, and TCRdb retains in-frame clones only, with some absent. Among hundreds of thousands of clones, approximately 96% were seen once, and the ten largest hold 0.11%. CD45RO negativity and positive selection for CCR7 defined naive CD8 cells, a population that excluded terminally differentiated effector memory CD45RA+ cells. Germline assignment: CDR1 SQVTM and CDR2 ANQGSEA. CDR3 length: 17 amino acids. The sequenced sample was naive CD8+ T cells sorted from blood. The chain combines TRBV29-1 with TRBJ2-5, with TRBD2 identical over 12 bases. The last part of the DNA fits TRBJ2-7 better; the J call may be wrong. This clonotype was sampled from a woman aged 25 to 39 in good health. The CDR3 here is CSVRTSGTPKPYGEQYF. The CDR3 DNA is TGCAGCGTTAGGACTAGCGGGACCCCCAAACCCTACGGCGAGCAGTACTTC.